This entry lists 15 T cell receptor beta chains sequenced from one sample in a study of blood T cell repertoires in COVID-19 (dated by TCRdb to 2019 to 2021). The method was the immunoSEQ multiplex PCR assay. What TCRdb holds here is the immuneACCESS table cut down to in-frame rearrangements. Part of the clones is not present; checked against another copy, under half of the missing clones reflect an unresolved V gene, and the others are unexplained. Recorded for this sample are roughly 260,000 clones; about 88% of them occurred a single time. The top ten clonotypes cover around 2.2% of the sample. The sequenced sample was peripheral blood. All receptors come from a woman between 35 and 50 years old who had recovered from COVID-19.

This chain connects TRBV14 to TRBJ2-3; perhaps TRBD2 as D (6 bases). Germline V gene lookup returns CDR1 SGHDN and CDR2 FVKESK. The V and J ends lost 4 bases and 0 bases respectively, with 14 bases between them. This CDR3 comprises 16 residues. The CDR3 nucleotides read TGTGCCAGCAGCCGTACCGGGACTCGGAGCACAGATACGCAGTATTTT. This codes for CASSRTGTRSTDTQYF.

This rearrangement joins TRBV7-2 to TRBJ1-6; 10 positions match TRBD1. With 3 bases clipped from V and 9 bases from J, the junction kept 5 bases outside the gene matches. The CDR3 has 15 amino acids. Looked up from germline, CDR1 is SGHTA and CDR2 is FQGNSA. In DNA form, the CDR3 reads TGTGCCAGCAGCTTCCCGACAGGGGGCAGTTCACCCCTCCACTTT. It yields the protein CASSFPTGGSSPLHF.

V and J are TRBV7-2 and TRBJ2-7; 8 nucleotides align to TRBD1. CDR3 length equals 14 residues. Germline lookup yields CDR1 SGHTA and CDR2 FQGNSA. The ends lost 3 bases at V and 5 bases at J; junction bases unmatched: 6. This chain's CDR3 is CASSLTGARDEQYF. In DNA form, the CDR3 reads TGTGCCAGCAGCTTGACAGGGGCCAGGGACGAGCAGTACTTC.

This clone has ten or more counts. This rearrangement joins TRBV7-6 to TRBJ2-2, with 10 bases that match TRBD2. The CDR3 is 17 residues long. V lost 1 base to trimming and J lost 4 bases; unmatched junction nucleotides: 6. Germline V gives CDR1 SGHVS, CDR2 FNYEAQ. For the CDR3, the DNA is TGTGCCAGCAGCTTAGGAGCGGGAGGGCCGGGCACCGGGGAGCTGTTTTTT. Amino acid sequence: CASSLGAGGPGTGELFF.

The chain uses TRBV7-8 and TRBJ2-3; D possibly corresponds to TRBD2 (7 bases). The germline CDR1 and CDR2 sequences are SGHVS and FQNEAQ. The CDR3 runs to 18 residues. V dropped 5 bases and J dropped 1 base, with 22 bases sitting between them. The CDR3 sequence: CASSPFGGGPGGTDTQYF. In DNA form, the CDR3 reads TGTGCCAGCAGCCCTTTTGGGGGGGGCCCCGGGGGCACAGATACGCAGTATTTT.

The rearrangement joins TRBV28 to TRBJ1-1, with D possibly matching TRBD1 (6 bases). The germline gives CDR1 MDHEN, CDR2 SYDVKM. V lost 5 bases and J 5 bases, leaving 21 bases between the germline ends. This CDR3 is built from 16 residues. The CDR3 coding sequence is TGTGCCAGCAGTGCCCCAAGGCAGGGGATAGAAACTGAAGCTTTCTTT. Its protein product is CASSAPRQGIETEAFF.

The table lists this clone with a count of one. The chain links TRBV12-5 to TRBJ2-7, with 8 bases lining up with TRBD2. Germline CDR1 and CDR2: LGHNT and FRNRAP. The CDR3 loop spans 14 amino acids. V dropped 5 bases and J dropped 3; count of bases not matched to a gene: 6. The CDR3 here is CASGRGTSGYEQYF. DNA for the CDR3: TGTGCTAGTGGTCGCGGAACTAGCGGCTACGAGCAGTACTTC.

The DNA for the CDR3 is TGTGCCAGCAGGACTAGCGGGAGGGCCCTCACGAACCCATACGAGCAGTACTTC. Residues: CASRTSGRALTNPYEQYF. V gene TRBV27 combines with J gene TRBJ2-7; 14 bases are shared with TRBD2. The CDR3 contains 18 residues. The germline V gene has CDR1 MNHEY and CDR2 SMNVEV (reference sequence). The trim removed 6 bases at V and 4 bases at J, leaving 14 bases unmatched.

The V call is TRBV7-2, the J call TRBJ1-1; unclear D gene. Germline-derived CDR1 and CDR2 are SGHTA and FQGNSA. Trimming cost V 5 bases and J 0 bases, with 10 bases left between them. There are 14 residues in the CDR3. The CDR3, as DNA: TGTGCCAGCAGCCCCCGGGTGCTGAACACTGAAGCTTTCTTT. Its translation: CASSPRVLNTEAFF.

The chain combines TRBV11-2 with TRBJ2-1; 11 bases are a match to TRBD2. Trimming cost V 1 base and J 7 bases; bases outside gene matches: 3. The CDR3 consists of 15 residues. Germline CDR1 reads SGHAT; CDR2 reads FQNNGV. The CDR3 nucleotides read TGTGCCAGCAGCTTAGTGGGACTAGCGGTTAATGAGCAGTTCTTC. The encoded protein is CASSLVGLAVNEQFF. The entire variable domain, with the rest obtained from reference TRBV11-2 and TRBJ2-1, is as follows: EAGVAQSPRYKIIEKRQSVAFWCNPISGHATLYWYQQILGQGPKLLIQFQNNGVVDDSQLPKDRFSAERLKGVDSTLKIQPAKLEDSAVYLCASSLVGLAVNEQFFGPGTRLTVL.

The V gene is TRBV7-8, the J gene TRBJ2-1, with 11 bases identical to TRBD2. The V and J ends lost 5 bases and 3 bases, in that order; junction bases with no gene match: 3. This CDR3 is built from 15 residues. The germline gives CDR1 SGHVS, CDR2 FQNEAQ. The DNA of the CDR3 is TGTGCCAGCAGCCTGGGACTAGCGGACTACAATGAGCAGTTCTTC. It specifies CASSLGLADYNEQFF.

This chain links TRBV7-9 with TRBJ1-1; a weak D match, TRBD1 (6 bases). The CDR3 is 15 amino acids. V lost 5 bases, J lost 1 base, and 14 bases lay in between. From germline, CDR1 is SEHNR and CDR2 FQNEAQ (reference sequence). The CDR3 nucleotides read TGTGCCAGCAGCCCTTTAACACAGGGGAACACTGAAGCTTTCTTT. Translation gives CASSPLTQGNTEAFF.

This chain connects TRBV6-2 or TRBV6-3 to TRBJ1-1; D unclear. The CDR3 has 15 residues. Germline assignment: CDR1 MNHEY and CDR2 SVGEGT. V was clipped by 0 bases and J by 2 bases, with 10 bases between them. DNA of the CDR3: TGTGCCAGCAGTTACTCGAGGGTGCGAAACACTGAAGCTTTCTTT. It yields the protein CASSYSRVRNTEAFF.

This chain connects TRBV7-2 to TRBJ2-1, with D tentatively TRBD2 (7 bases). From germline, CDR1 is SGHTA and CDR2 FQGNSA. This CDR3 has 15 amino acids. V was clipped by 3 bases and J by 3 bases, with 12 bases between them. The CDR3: CASSFGGGGYNEQFF. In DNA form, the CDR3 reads TGTGCCAGCAGCTTTGGAGGGGGGGGCTACAATGAGCAGTTCTTC.

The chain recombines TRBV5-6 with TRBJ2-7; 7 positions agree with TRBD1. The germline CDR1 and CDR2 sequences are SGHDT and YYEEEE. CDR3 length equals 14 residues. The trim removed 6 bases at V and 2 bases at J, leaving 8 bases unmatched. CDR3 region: CASNRQGGAYEQYF. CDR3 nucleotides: TGTGCCAGCAACCGACAGGGTGGGGCCTACGAGCAGTACTTC. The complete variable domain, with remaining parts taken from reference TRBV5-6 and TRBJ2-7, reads DAGVTQSPTHLIKTRGQQVTLRCSPKSGHDTVSWYQQALGQGPQFIFQYYEEEERQRGNFPDRFSGHQFPNYSSELNVNALLLGDSALYLCASNRQGGAYEQYFGPGTRLTVT.